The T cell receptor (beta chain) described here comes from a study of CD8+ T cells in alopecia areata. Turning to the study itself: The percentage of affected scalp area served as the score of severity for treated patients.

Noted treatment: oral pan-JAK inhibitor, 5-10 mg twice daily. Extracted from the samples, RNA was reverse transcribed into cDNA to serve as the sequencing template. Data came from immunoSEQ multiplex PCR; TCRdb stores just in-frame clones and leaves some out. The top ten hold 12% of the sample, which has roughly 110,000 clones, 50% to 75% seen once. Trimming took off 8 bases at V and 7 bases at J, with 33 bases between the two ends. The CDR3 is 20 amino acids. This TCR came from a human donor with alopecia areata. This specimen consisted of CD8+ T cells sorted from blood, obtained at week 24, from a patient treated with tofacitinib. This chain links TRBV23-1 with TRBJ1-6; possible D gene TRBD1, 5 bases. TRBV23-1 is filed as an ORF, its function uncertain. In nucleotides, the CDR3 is TGCGCCAGCCCTTATCGGACACGAGGTCCCGTCATCCTATGGAATTCACCCCTCCACTTT. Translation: CASPYRTRGPVILWNSPLHF.